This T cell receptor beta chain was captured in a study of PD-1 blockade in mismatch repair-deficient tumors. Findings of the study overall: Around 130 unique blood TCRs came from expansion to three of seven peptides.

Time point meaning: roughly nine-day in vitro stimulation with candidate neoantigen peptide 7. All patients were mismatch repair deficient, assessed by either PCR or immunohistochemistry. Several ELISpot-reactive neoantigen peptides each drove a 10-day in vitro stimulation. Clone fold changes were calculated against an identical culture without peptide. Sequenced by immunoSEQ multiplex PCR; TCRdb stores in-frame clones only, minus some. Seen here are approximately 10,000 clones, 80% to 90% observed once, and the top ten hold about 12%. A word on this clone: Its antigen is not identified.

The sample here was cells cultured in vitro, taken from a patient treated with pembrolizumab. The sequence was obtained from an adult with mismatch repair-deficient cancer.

The CDR3 protein is CASSPWTGRTGELFF. In DNA, the CDR3 is TGTGCCAGCAGCCCATGGACAGGGAGGACCGGGGAGCTGTTTTTT. The chain recombines TRBV7-2 with TRBJ2-2; 8 positions match TRBD1. The length of the CDR3 is 15 residues. With 5 bases clipped from V and 5 bases from J, the junction kept 7 bases outside the gene matches. Germline CDR1 is SGHTA and CDR2 is FQGNSA. The variable domain in full, with the rest retrieved from reference TRBV7-2 and TRBJ2-2, is GAGVSQSPSNKVTEKGKDVELRCDPISGHTALYWYRQSLGQGLEFLIYFQGNSAPDKSGLPSDRFSAERTGGSVSTLTIQRTQQEDSAVYLCASSPWTGRTGELFFGEGSRLTVL.